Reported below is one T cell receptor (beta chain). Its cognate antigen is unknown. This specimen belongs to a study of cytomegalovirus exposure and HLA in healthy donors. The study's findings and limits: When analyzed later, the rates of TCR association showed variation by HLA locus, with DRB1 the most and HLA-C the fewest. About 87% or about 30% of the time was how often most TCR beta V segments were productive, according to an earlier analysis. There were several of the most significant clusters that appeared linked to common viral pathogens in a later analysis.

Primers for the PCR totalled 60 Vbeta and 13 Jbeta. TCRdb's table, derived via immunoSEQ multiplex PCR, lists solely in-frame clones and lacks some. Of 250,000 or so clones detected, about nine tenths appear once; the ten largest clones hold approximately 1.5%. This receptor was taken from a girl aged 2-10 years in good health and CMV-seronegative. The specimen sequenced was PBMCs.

DNA for the CDR3: TGTGCCATCAGTGAGTCGGGACAGGAGAGCGGAGAGACCCAGTACTTC. This translates into CAISESGQESGETQYF. J is TRBJ2-5 and V is TRBV10-3; 8 bases fit TRBD1. The V and J ends lost 0 bases and 4 bases, in that order; junction bases with no gene match: 7. The CDR3 is made up of 16 amino acids. CDR1 is ENHRY, CDR2 SYGVKD, per germline.